This T cell receptor (beta chain) was captured in a study of PD-1 blockade in classical Hodgkin lymphoma. Every patient experienced relapse after autologous stem cell transplantation, and brentuximab vedotin exposure varied. The CDR3 is 15 amino acids. With 3 bases clipped from V and 9 bases from J, the junction kept 10 bases outside the gene matches. CDR1 MGHRA and CDR2 YSYEKL come from the germline V gene. Sequencing used immunoSEQ multiplex PCR; TCRdb keeps in-frame clones, though not all of them. The sample includes some 23,000 clones, 71% of them seen just once. This sample comprised peripheral blood mononuclear cells (PBMCs), obtained at baseline. The receptor was derived from a human donor with classical Hodgkin lymphoma. The chain combines TRBV4-1 with TRBJ2-1, with TRBD1 matching over 8 bases. In DNA form, the CDR3 reads TGCGCCAGCAGCCATGTTGGACAGGGAAGGACTGAGCAGTTCTTC. Protein product: CASSHVGQGRTEQFF.